This T cell receptor (beta chain) was profiled in a study of OX40 agonist ivuxolimab in advanced cancers. Trimming took 4 bases from V and 6 from J, leaving 17 bases between them. Looked up from germline, CDR1 is SGDLS and CDR2 is YYNGEE. There are 14 residues in the CDR3. This table comes from immunoSEQ multiplex PCR, and its TCRdb copy is limited to in-frame clones, with some not included. The table shows 8,000 to 10,000 clones, with 66% occurring only once. This specimen consisted of CD4+ or CD8+ T cells sorted from blood, obtained in a trial of the OX40 agonist ivuxolimab. The TCR sequence derives from an adult with an advanced solid tumor such as melanoma, head and neck, liver or kidney cancer. The chain uses TRBV9 and TRBJ2-7, with D perhaps matching TRBD1 (5 bases). The CDR3 sequence is CASSPEARVAEQYF. CDR3 DNA: TGTGCCAGCAGCCCAGAAGCCAGGGTGGCCGAGCAGTACTTC.